This T cell receptor (beta chain) was obtained from a study of immune evolution from preneoplasia to lung adenocarcinoma. Findings and caveats of the study: Later-stage lesions appeared to have more T cells, more diversity, less clonality.

Libraries were prepared by immunoSEQ multiplex PCR; TCRdb keeps only in-frame clonotypes and omits some of them. The sample includes 3,500 or so clones, around 80% seen only once; the top ten take under 8.5%. Concerning this clone itself: The antigen is not known.

CDR1 SGHAT and CDR2 FQNNGV come from the germline V gene. The CDR3 runs to 13 residues. J was trimmed by 12 bases and V by 5 bases; bases with no gene match: 6. The rearrangement links TRBV11-2 to TRBJ2-7; TRBD2 matches at 14 bases. Sequencing was done on a sample of FFPE invasive lung adenocarcinoma tissue. The clonotype comes from a person aged 65-85 years with invasive lung adenocarcinoma. CDR3 loop: CASSPGTSGSVYF. The CDR3 bases are TGTGCCAGCAGCCCGGGGACTAGCGGGAGTGTGTACTTC.